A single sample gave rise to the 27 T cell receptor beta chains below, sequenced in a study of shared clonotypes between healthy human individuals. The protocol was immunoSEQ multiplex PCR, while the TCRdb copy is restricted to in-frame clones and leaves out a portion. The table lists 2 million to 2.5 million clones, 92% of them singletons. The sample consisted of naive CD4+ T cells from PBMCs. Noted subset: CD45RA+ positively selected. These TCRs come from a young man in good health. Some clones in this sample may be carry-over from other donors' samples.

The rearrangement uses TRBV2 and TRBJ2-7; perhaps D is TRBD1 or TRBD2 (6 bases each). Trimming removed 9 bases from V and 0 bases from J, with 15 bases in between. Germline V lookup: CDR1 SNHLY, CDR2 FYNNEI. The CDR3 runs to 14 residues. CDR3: CASRRGLLSYEQYF. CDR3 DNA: TGTGCCAGTCGCCGGGGGCTCCTCTCCTACGAGCAGTACTTC. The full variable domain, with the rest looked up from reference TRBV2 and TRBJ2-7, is EPEVTQTPSHQVTQMGQEVILRCVPISNHLYFYWYRQILGQKVEFLVSFYNNEISEKSEIFDDQFSVERPDGSNFTLKIRSTKLEDSAMYFCASRRGLLSYEQYFGPGTRLTVT.

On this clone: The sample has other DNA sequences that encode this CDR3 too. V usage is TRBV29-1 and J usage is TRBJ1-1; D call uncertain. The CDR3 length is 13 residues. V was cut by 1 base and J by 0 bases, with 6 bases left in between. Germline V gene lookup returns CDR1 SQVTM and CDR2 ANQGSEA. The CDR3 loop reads CSVEVSLNTEAFF. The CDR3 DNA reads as TGCAGCGTTGAAGTTTCCCTGAACACTGAAGCTTTCTTT.

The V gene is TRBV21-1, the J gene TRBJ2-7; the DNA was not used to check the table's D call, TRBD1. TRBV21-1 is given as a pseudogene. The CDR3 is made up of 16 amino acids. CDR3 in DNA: TGTGCCAGCAGCCCCCAGCCGGGACAGAAGTTCCACGAGCAGTACTTC. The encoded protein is CASSPQPGQKFHEQYF.

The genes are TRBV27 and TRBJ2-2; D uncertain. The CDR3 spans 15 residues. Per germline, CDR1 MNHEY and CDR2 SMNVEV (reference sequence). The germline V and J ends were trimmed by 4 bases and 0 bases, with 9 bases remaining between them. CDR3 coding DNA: TGTGCCAGCAGTTCCAGTTCTACGAACACCGGGGAGCTGTTTTTT. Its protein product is CASSSSSTNTGELFF.

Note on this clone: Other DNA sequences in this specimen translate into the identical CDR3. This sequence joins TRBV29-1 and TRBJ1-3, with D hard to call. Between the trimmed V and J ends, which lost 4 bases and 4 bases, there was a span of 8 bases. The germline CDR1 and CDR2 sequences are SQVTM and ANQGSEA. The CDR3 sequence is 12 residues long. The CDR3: CSVASSGNTIYF. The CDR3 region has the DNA TGCAGCGTTGCAAGCTCCGGAAACACCATATATTTT.

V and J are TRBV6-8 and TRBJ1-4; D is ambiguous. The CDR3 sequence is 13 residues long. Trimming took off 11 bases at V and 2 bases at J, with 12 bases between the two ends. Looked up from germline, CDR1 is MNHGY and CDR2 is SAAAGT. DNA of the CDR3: TGTGCCGGCAACCGGTGGACTAATGAAAAACTGTTTTTT. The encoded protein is CAGNRWTNEKLFF.

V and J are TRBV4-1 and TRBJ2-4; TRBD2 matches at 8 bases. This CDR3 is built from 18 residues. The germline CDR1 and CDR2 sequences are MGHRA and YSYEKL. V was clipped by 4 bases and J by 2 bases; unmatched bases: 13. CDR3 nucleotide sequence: TGCGCCAGCAGCCCGTTAAGGGGACTAGTCAATTCCAAAAACATTCAGTACTTC. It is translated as CASSPLRGLVNSKNIQYF.

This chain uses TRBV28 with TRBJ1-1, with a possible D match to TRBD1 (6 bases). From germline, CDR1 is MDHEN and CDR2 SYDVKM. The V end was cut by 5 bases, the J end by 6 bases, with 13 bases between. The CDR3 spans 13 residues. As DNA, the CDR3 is TGTGCCAGCAGTCTCGCCGGGGGCGCTGAAGCTTTCTTT. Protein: CASSLAGGAEAFF.

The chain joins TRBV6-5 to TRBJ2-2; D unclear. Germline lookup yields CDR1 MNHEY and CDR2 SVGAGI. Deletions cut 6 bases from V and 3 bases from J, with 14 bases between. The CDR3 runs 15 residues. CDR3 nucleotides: TGTGCCAGCAGAGAGGCGGTGGCGGACACCGGGGAGCTGTTTTTT. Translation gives CASREAVADTGELFF.

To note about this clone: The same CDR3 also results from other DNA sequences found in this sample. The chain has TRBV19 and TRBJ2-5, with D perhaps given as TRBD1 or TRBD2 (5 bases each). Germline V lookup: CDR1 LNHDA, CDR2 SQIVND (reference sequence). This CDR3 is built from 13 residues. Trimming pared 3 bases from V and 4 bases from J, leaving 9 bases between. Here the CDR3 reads CASSMRGRETQYF. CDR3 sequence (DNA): TGTGCCAGTAGTATGAGGGGAAGAGAGACCCAGTACTTC.

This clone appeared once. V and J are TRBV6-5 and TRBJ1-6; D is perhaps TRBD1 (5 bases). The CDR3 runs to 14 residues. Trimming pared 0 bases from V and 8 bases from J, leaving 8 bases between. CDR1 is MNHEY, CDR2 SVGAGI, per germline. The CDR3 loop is CASSYSGRDSPLHF. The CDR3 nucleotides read TGTGCCAGCAGTTACTCGGGCAGGGATTCACCCCTCCACTTT.

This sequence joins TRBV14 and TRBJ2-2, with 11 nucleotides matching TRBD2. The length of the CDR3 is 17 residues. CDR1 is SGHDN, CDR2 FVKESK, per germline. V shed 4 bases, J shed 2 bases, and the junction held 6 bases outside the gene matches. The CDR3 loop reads CASSPGLAEINTGELFF. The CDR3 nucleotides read TGTGCCAGCAGCCCGGGACTAGCGGAGATTAACACCGGGGAGCTGTTTTTT.

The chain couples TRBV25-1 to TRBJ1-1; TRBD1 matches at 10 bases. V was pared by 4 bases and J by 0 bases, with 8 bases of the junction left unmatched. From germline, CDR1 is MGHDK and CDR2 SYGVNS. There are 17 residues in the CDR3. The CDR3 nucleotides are TGTGCCAGCAGTGCACTAGGACAGGGGGTCATGAACACTGAAGCTTTCTTT. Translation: CASSALGQGVMNTEAFF. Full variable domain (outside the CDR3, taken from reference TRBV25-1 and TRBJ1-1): EADIYQTPRYLVIGTGKKITLECSQTMGHDKMYWYQQDPGMELHLIHYSYGVNSTEKGDLSSESTVSRIRTEHFPLTLESARPSHTSQYLCASSALGQGVMNTEAFFGQGTRLTVV.

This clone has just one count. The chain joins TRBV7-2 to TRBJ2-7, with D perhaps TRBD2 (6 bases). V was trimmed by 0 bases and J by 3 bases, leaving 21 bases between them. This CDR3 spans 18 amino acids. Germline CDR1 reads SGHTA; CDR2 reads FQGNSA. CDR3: CASSLAAFWREGSYEQYF. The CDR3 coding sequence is TGTGCCAGCAGCTTAGCGGCTTTCTGGCGGGAAGGGAGCTACGAGCAGTACTTC.

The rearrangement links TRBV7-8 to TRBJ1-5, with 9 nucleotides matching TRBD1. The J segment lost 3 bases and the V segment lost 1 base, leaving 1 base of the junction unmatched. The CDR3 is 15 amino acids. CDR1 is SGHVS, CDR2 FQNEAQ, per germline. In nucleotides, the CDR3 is TGTGCCAGCAGCTTAGGGACAGGGGTCAATCAGCCCCAGCATTTT. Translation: CASSLGTGVNQPQHF.

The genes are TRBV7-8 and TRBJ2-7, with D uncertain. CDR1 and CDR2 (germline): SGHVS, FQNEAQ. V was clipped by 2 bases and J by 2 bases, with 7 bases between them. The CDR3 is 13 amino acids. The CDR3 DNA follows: TGTGCCAGCAGCTTAATGCGCCCCTACGAGCAGTACTTC. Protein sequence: CASSLMRPYEQYF.

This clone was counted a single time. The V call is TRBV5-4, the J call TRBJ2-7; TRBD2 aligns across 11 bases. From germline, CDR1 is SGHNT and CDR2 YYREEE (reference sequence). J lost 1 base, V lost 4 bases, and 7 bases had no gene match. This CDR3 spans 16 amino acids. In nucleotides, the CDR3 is TGTGCCAGCAGCGTAGCGGGAGGGCCTGGGTCCTACGAGCAGTACTTC. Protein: CASSVAGGPGSYEQYF. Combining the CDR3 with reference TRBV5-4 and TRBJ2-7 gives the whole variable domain ETGVTQSPTHLIKTRGQQVTLRCSSQSGHNTVSWYQQALGQGPQFIFQYYREEENGRGNFPPRFSGLQFPNYSSELNVNALELDDSALYLCASSVAGGPGSYEQYFGPGTRLTVT.

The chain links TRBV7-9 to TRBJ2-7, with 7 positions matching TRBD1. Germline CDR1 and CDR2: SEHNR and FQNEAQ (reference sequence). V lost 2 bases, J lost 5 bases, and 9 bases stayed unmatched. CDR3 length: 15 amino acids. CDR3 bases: TGTGCCAGCAGCTTAATCGGGACAGCTCTCAACGAGCAGTACTTC. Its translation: CASSLIGTALNEQYF. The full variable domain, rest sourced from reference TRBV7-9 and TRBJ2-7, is DTGVSQNPRHKITKRGQNVTFRCDPISEHNRLYWYRQTLGQGPEFLTYFQNEAQLEKSRLLSDRFSAERPKGSFSTLEIQRTEQGDSAMYLCASSLIGTALNEQYFGPGTRLTVT.

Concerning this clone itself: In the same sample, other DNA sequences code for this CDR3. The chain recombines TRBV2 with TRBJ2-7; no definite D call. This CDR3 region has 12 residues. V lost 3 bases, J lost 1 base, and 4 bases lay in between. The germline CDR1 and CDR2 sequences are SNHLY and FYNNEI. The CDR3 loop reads CASSEVSYEQYF. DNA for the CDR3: TGTGCCAGCAGTGAGGTATCCTACGAGCAGTACTTC.

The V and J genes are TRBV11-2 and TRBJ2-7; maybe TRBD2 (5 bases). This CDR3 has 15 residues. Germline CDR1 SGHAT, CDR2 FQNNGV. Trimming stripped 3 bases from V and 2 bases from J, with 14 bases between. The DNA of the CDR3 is TGTGCCAGCAGCTTCCAGCTAGCTGGAACCTACGAGCAGTACTTC. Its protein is CASSFQLAGTYEQYF.

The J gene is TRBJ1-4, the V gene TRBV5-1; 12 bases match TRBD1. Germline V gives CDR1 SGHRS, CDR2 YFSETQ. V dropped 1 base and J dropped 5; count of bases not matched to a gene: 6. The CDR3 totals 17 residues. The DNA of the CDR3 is TGCGCCAGCAGCTTGATGGGGACAGGGGGCGGGAATGAAAAACTGTTTTTT. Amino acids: CASSLMGTGGGNEKLFF.

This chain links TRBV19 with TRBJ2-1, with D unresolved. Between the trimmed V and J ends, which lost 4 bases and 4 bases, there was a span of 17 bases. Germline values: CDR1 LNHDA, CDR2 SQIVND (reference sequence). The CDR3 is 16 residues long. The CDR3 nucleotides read TGTGCCAGTAGTAACCGGGCCGTTTCCCGGTACAATGAGCAGTTCTTC. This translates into CASSNRAVSRYNEQFF.

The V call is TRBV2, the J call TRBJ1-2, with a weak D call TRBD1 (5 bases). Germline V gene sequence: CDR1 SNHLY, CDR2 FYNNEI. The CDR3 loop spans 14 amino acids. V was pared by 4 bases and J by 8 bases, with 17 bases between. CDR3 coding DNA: TGTGCCAGCAGTGTCACCGGGACGTCCGGCGGCTACACCTTC. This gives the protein CASSVTGTSGGYTF.

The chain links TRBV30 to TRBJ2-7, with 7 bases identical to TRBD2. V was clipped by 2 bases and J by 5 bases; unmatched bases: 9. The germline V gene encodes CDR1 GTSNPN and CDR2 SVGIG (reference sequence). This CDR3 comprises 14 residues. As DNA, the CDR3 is TGTGCCTGGAGTCCTCGGGGGGAGCCCCACGAGCAGTACTTC. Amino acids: CAWSPRGEPHEQYF.

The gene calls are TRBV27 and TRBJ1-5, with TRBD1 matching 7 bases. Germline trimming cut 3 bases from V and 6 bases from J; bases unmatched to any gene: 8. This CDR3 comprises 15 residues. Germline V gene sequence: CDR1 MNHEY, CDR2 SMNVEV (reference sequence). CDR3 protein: CASSFQTGLGQPQHF. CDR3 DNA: TGTGCCAGCAGTTTCCAGACAGGGCTAGGTCAGCCCCAGCATTTT.

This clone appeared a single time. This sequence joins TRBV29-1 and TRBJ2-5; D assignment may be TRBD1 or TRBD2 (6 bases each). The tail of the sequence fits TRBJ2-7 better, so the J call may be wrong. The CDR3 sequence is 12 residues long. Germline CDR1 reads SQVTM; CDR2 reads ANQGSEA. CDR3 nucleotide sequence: TGCAGCGGGGGGGACACAGCCTACGAGCAGTACTTC. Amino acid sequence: CSGGDTAYEQYF.

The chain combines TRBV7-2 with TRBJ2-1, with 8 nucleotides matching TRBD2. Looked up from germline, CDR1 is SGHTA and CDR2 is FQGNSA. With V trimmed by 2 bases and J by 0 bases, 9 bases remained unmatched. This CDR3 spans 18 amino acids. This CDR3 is CASSLYSGRRSSYNEQFF. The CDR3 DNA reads TGTGCCAGCAGCTTATACAGCGGGAGAAGAAGCTCCTACAATGAGCAGTTCTTC.